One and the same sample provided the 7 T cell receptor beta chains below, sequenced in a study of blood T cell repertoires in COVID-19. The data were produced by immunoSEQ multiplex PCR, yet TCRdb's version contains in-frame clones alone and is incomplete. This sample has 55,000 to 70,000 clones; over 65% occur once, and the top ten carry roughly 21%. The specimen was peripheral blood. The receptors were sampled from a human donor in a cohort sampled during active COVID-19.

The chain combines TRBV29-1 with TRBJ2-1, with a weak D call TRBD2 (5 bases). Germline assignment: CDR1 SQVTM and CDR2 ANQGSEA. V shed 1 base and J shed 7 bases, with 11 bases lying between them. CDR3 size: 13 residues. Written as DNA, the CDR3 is TGCAGCGTTGAAGTAATAACGGGGAATGAGCAGTTCTTC. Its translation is CSVEVITGNEQFF.

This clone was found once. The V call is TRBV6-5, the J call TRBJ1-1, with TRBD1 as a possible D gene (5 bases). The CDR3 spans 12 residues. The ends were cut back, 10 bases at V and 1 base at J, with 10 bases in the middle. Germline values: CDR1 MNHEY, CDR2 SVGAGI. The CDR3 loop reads CAIRQQNTEAFF. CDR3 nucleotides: TGTGCCATACGACAGCAGAACACTGAAGCTTTCTTT.

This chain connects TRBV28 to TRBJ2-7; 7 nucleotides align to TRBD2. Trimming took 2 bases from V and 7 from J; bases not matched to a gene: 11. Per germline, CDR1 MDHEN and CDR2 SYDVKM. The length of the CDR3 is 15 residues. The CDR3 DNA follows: TGTGCCAGCAGTTTACGGGCTAGCGGAGCTAGGGAGCAGTACTTC. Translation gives CASSLRASGAREQYF.

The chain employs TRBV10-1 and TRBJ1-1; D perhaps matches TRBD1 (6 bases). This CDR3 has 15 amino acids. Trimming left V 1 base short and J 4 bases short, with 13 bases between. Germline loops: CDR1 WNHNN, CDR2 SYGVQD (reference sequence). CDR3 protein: CASSEYPGVGTEAFF. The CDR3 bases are TGCGCCAGCAGTGAGTATCCAGGGGTAGGCACTGAAGCTTTCTTT.

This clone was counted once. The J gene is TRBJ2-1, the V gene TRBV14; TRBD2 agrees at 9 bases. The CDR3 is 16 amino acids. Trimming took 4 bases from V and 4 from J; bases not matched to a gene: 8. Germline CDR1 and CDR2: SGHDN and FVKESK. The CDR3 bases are TGTGCCAGCAGCCCCCCCTCTAGCGGGATTTACAATGAGCAGTTCTTC. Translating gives CASSPPSSGIYNEQFF.

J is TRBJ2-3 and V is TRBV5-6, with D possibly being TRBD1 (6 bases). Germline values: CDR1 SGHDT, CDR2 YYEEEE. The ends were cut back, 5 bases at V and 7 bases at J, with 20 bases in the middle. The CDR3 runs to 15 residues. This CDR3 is CASRPPQGGGYTQYF. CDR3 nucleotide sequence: TGTGCCAGCAGGCCCCCACAGGGCGGAGGATATACGCAGTATTTT.

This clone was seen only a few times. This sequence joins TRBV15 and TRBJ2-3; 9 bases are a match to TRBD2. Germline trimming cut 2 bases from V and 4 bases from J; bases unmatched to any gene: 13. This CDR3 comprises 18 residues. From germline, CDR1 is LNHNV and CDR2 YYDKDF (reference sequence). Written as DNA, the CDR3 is TGTGCCACCAGCAGAAGCCCGGGAGGGGTAGCGGGGGCAGATACGCAGTATTTT. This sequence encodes CATSRSPGGVAGADTQYF.